The text below deals with one T cell receptor beta chain. Its matching antigen is unknown. The data were produced by immunoSEQ multiplex PCR, yet TCRdb's version contains in-frame clones alone and is incomplete. The sample records about 38,000 clones, 85% to 95% being singletons. This specimen comes from a study of cytomegalovirus exposure and HLA in healthy donors. Turning to the study itself: The 550 to 700 first-cohort repertoires and the 95 to 150 validation repertoires shared the same platform, a later analysis reported. Study-wide points: The listing of roughly 160 TCR beta chains classed them as cytomegalovirus-associated. Confirmation in vitro established that three CMV-associated chains were specific for CMV antigens. High sensitivity and specificity were reportedly achieved when the classifier diagnosed cytomegalovirus status.

The CDR3 spans 18 residues. Germline-derived CDR1 and CDR2 are SGHRS and YFSETQ. J gave up 0 bases and V 3 bases, and 7 bases lay outside the gene matches. The chain links TRBV5-1 to TRBJ2-6; 9 bases align to TRBD1. Source material: PBMCs. The sequence came from a man younger than 35 in good health and CMV-seronegative. CDR3 sequence (DNA): TGCGCCAGCAGCTGGTGGACAGGGGTAACCTCTGGGGCCAACGTCCTGACTTTC. Translation gives CASSWWTGVTSGANVLTF.